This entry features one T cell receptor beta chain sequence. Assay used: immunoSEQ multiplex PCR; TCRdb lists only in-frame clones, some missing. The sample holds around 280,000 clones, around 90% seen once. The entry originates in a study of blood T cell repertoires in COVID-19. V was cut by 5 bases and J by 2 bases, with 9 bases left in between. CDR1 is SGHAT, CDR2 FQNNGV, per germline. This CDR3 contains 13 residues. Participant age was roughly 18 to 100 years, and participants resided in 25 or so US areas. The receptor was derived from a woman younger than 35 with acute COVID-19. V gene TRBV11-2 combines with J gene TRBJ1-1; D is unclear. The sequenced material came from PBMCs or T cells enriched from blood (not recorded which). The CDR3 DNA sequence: TGTGCCAGCAGCCAGAGGGTTAACACTGAAGCTTTCTTT. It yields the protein CASSQRVNTEAFF.